A single sample gave rise to the 16 T cell receptor beta chains below, sequenced in a study of identical twins. One entry per CDR3 protein, called by TCRdb with MiXCR from the 5' RACE reads. The table shows approximately 1.8 million distinct CDR3 sequences, with around 29% occurring only once. Sequenced material: cord blood. The receptors shown here come from a newborn girl in good health.

The chain combines TRBV7-2 with TRBJ1-5; unclear D gene. Trimming pared 7 bases from V and 5 bases from J, leaving 12 bases between. The CDR3 spans 13 residues. CDR1 and CDR2 (germline): SGHTA, FQGNSA. This chain's CDR3 is CASNPTDDQPQHF. CDR3 bases: TGTGCCAGCAACCCAACAGATGATCAGCCCCAGCATTTT.

The chain couples TRBV4-2 to TRBJ1-1; TRBD1 is a possible D gene (5 bases). CDR1 and CDR2 (germline): LGHNA, YNFKEQ. There are 15 residues in the CDR3. V lost 4 bases to trimming and J lost 0 bases, with 12 bases between them. CDR3 residues: CASSPPTALNTEAFF. The CDR3 bases are TGTGCCAGCAGCCCTCCGACAGCCTTGAACACTGAAGCTTTCTTT.

The rearrangement joins TRBV20-1 to TRBJ1-1; D is perhaps TRBD1 (6 bases). Germline V gene sequence: CDR1 DFQATT, CDR2 SNEGSKA (reference sequence). The CDR3 is 14 residues long. With 4 bases removed from V and 5 bases from J, the gap between germline ends came to 17 bases. Here the CDR3 reads CSAKTPQGRTEAFF. As DNA, the CDR3 is TGCAGTGCTAAAACTCCCCAGGGGCGGACTGAAGCTTTCTTT.

The chain couples TRBV9 to TRBJ2-1; D may be TRBD1 or TRBD2 (5 bases each). The CDR3 contains 14 residues. Looked up from germline, CDR1 is SGDLS and CDR2 is YYNGEE. The ends were cut back, 3 bases at V and 7 bases at J, with 14 bases in the middle. The CDR3, as DNA: TGTGCCAGCAGCGGACGGGGCATCCATAATGAGCAGTTCTTC. Its translation: CASSGRGIHNEQFF.

The rearrangement links TRBV20-1 to TRBJ2-4; 8 positions match TRBD1. This CDR3 has 16 residues. J gave up 5 bases and V 1 base, and 10 bases lay outside the gene matches. Germline V gene lookup returns CDR1 DFQATT and CDR2 SNEGSKA (reference sequence). CDR3 residues: CSARVQGAPVENIQYF. CDR3 nucleotide sequence: TGCAGTGCTAGAGTTCAGGGGGCGCCGGTGGAAAACATTCAGTACTTC.

This clonotype was detected a few times. The chain couples TRBV12-3 or TRBV12-4 to TRBJ1-2; the D gene is possibly TRBD1 (5 bases). Trimming shortened V by 0 bases and J by 8 bases, and 10 bases separated the two germline ends. The CDR3 has 13 amino acids. The CDR3, as DNA: TGTGCCAGCAGTTTAGCCGGGGCGCGGGGCTACACCTTC. Translated, it gives CASSLAGARGYTF.

This chain joins TRBV5-1 and TRBJ2-1; 8 nucleotides match TRBD2. The CDR3 sequence is 20 residues long. Unmatched junction bases numbered 15, after V lost 0 bases and J lost 1 base. From germline, CDR1 is SGHRS and CDR2 YFSETQ. The CDR3 DNA follows: TGCGCCAGCAGCTTGGCCGGCGGGGGGCTCCCCGGGGTTTCCTACAATGAGCAGTTCTTC. It encodes CASSLAGGGLPGVSYNEQFF.

Written as DNA, the CDR3 is TGCAGTGCCACACCGACGGGCCATGAGGAAGCTTTCTTT. It is translated as CSATPTGHEEAFF. V is TRBV20-1 and J is TRBJ1-1; D gene ambiguous. V lost 6 bases and J 8 bases, leaving 19 bases between the germline ends. From germline, CDR1 is DFQATT and CDR2 SNEGSKA (reference sequence). The CDR3 extends over 13 amino acids.

In its sample, this clonotype was seen a few times. The chain has TRBV6-1 and TRBJ2-5, with 8 bases that match TRBD1. CDR3 length equals 14 residues. The V gene end was trimmed by 6 bases and the J gene end by 4 bases; junction bases not matched to a gene: 7. Germline loops: CDR1 MNHNS, CDR2 SASEGT. The CDR3 loop is CASRETGARETQYF. CDR3 in DNA: TGTGCCAGCAGAGAGACAGGGGCAAGAGAGACCCAGTACTTC.

In DNA form, the CDR3 reads TGCGCCAGCAGCTTGTCCCCAGGGGGGAATTCACCCCTCCACTTT. It yields the protein CASSLSPGGNSPLHF. This chain joins TRBV5-1 and TRBJ1-6; 7 bases agree with TRBD1. This CDR3 comprises 15 residues. V lost 1 base and J lost 7; bases outside the gene matches: 5. Germline V gene lookup returns CDR1 SGHRS and CDR2 YFSETQ.

This chain uses TRBV30 with TRBJ1-5; TRBD1 might be the D (5 bases). Germline assignment: CDR1 GTSNPN and CDR2 SVGIG (reference sequence). CDR3 length equals 15 residues. Trimming removed 4 bases from V and 5 bases from J, with 18 bases in between. The CDR3 sequence is CAWIGTLFSHQPQHF. The CDR3 bases are TGTGCCTGGATCGGGACGCTTTTTTCGCATCAGCCCCAGCATTTT.

The J gene is TRBJ2-3, the V gene TRBV21-1; TRBD2, the D gene given by the table, was not confirmed from the DNA. TRBV21-1 is a pseudogene locus. This CDR3 has 18 amino acids. The CDR3 DNA sequence: TGTGCCAGCAGCAAAGGCCCTAGCGGGGGGGCCAGCACAGATACGCAGTATTTT. This sequence encodes CASSKGPSGGASTDTQYF.

This clonotype was recorded a few times. The chain employs TRBV27 and TRBJ2-7, with a tentative D call TRBD1 (6 bases). The V gene lost 3 bases and the J gene lost 0 bases, with 12 bases spanning the gap. CDR1 is MNHEY and CDR2 is SMNVEV in the germline V gene (reference sequence). This CDR3 region has 15 residues. The CDR3, as DNA: TGTGCCAGCAGTTTGCAGGGGACGGCCTCCTACGAGCAGTACTTC. The encoded protein is CASSLQGTASYEQYF.

This clonotype was recorded a few times. The chain links TRBV24-1 to TRBJ2-1; D is unresolved. TRBJ2-7 explains the end of the DNA better; the J call may be wrong. CDR1 and CDR2 (germline): KGHDR, SFDVKD. The CDR3 spans 13 residues. The CDR3 loop is CATSDYSYNEQYF. In nucleotides, the CDR3 is TGTGCCACCAGTGATTACTCCTACAATGAGCAGTACTTC.

A few counts support this clonotype. J is TRBJ1-5 and V is TRBV6-2 or TRBV6-3, with 8 bases lining up with TRBD1. Losses at the gene ends were 4 bases for V and 2 bases for J; bases not matched to a gene: 10. Germline loops: CDR1 MNHEY, CDR2 SVGEGT. This CDR3 comprises 17 residues. The CDR3 DNA follows: TGTGCCAGCAGTTCGGAATCGGGCAGGGGGCGCAATCAGCCCCAGCATTTT. Translating it yields CASSSESGRGRNQPQHF.

The sample holds a few counts of this clonotype. The chain couples TRBV27 to TRBJ1-5; D may be TRBD1 (5 bases). Germline V gene sequence: CDR1 MNHEY, CDR2 SMNVEV (reference sequence). This CDR3 is built from 15 residues. Trimming shortened V by 4 bases and J by 3 bases, and 13 bases separated the two germline ends. The CDR3: CASSSTGPPNQPQHF. CDR3 in DNA: TGTGCCAGCAGTTCAACAGGTCCCCCCAATCAGCCCCAGCATTTT.